The sequence of this T cell receptor (beta chain) was determined in a study of cytomegalovirus exposure and HLA in healthy donors. About the study: Within an early data release were 80 million to 90 million unique TCRs drawn from HLA-typed donors. Overall study results and limits: An observed cluster of highly shared sequence variants was recorded as a likely sequencing artifact. The study listed some 160 cytomegalovirus-associated TCR beta chains. The authors later found most CMV-associated TCR beta chains appeared HLA-restricted.

Both 60 Vbeta primers and 13 Jbeta primers went into the PCR. The method was immunoSEQ multiplex PCR; TCRdb's version includes in-frame clones alone and lacks a portion of them. There are about 120,000 clones in the sample; about 70% occur only once, and approximately 12% lies in the top ten. CDR1 and CDR2 from the germline V gene are LNHDA and SQIVND (reference sequence). V was clipped by 3 bases and J by 8 bases, with 14 bases between them. This CDR3 spans 14 amino acids. With respect to this clone: Antigen specificity is unknown.

The sequenced material came from PBMCs. This chain connects TRBV19 to TRBJ2-1, with D possibly matching TRBD1 (5 bases). The receptor was derived from a middle-aged woman in good health and CMV-seropositive. CDR3 residues: CASSIDGRVDEQFF. CDR3 bases: TGTGCCAGTAGTATTGACGGCAGGGTAGATGAGCAGTTCTTC.